Described below is a single T cell receptor (beta chain) sequence and its context. Its antigen is undetermined. The CDR3 is 14 residues long. CDR1 is DFQATT, CDR2 SNEGSKA, per germline (reference sequence). V was clipped by 5 bases and J by 4 bases; unmatched bases: 6. This sample was included in a study of CD8 T cells in ankylosing spondylitis. Construction of TCR beta libraries was performed using quantitative 5'-RACE with molecular barcodes. MiXCR, applied by TCRdb to the 5' RACE reads, yields one record per CDR3 protein. The sample has approximately 540,000 distinct CDR3 sequences, about 12% seen once. The study, taken as a whole, reports: Researchers reportedly found disease-linked clones significantly enriched in matched ankylosing spondylitis synovial fluid. Blood from ankylosing spondylitis patients appeared to carry a characteristic roughly eight-variant TCR beta motif. In peripheral blood, disease-linked CD8+ clones occurred at relatively low frequencies.

The V gene is TRBV20-1, the J gene TRBJ2-1, with 9 bases matching TRBD2. The clonotype was recovered from a male donor with ankylosing spondylitis. Sequencing was performed on blood, either unsorted or a sorted T cell fraction (not recorded which). The CDR3: CSASRLAEYNEQFF. For the CDR3, the DNA is TGCAGTGCTTCCCGACTAGCGGAATACAATGAGCAGTTCTTC.